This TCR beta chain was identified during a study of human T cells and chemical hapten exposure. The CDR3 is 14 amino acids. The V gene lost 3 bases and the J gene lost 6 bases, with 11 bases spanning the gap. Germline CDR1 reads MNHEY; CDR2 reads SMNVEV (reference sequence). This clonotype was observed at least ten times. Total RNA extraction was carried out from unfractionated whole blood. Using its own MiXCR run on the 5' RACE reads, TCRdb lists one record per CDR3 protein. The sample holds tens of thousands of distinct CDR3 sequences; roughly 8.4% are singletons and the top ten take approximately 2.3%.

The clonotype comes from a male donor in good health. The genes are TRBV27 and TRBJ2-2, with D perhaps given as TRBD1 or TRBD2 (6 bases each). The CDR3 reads CASSLRGAPGELFF. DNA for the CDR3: TGTGCCAGCAGTTTGAGGGGGGCGCCCGGGGAGCTGTTTTTT.